This record looks at one T cell receptor beta chain sequence and its context. The sample comes from a study of shared clonotypes between healthy human individuals. The CDR3 covers 13 residues. The V and J ends lost 2 bases and 2 bases respectively, with 7 bases between them. Looked up from germline, CDR1 is SGHDT and CDR2 is YYEEEE. The DNA input per sorted-subset replicate PCR was roughly 0.2 ug, corresponding to tens of thousands of T cell genomes. Produced via immunoSEQ multiplex PCR; TCRdb's table is partial and in-frame only. The sample includes some 2,500,000 clones, 90% to 95% of them seen just once. Every donor, a Caucasian adult, lived in Nashville, Tennessee.

V usage is TRBV5-6 and J usage is TRBJ2-5; no reliable D call. This sequence was found in a young man in good health. Some clones in this sample may be carry-over from other donors' samples. Source material: naive CD4+ T cells from PBMCs. Subset in this sample: CD45RA+ positively selected. CDR3 loop: CASSFGEQETQYF. The CDR3 nucleotides are TGTGCCAGCAGCTTCGGAGAGCAAGAGACCCAGTACTTC.